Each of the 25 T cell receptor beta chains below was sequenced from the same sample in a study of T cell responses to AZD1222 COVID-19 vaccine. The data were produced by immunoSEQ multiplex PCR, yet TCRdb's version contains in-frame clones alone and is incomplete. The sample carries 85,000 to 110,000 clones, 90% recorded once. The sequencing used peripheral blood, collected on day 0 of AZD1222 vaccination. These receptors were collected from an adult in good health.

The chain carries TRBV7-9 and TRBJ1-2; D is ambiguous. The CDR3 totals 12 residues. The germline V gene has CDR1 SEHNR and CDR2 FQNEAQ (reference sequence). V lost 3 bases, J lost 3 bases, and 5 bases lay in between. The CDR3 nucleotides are TGTGCCAGCAGCTTTGGAGACTATGGCTACACCTTC. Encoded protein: CASSFGDYGYTF.

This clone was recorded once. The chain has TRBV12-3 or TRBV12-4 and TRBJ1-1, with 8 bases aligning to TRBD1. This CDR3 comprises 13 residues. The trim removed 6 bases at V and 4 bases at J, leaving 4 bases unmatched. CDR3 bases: TGTGCCAGCAGCTTGGACAGGGTCACTGAAGCTTTCTTT. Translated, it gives CASSLDRVTEAFF.

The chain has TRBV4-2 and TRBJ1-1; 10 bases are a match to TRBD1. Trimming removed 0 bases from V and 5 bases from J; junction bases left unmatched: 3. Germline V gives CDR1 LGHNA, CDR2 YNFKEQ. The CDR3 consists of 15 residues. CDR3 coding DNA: TGTGCCAGCAGCCAAGATTGGACAGGGGGAACTGAAGCTTTCTTT. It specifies CASSQDWTGGTEAFF.

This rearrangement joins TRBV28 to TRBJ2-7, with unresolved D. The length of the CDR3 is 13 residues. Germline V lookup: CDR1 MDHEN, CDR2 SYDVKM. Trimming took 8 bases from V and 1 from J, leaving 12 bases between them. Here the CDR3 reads CASVNSLSYEQYF. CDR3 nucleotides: TGTGCCAGCGTAAATAGTTTGTCCTACGAGCAGTACTTC.

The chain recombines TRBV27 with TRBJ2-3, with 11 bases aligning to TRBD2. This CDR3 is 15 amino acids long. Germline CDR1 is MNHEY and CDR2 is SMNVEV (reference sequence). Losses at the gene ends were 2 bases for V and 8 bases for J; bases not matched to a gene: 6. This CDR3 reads CASSLIAGGWGTQYF. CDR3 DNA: TGTGCCAGCAGTTTAATAGCGGGGGGGTGGGGTACGCAGTATTTT.

CDR3: CASSPPDRRDYEQYF. The CDR3 DNA is TGTGCCAGCTCACCACCGGACAGGAGGGACTACGAGCAGTACTTC. This chain links TRBV18 with TRBJ2-7; perhaps TRBD1 as D (7 bases). Trimming removed 0 bases at V and 3 bases at J, with 12 bases between. CDR3 size: 15 residues. Germline V gene sequence: CDR1 KGHSH, CDR2 LQKENI.

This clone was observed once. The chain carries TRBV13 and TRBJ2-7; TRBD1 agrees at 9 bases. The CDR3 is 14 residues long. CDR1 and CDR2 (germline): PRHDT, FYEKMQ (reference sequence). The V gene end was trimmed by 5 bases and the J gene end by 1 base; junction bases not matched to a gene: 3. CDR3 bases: TGTGCCAGCAGCCGGGACAGGGATTCCTACGAGCAGTACTTC. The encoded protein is CASSRDRDSYEQYF.

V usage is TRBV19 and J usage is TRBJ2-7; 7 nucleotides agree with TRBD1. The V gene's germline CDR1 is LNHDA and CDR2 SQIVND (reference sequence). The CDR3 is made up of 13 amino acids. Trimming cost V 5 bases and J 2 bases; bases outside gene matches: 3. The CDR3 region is CASSRDSPYEQYF. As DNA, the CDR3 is TGTGCCAGTAGTCGGGACAGTCCCTACGAGCAGTACTTC.

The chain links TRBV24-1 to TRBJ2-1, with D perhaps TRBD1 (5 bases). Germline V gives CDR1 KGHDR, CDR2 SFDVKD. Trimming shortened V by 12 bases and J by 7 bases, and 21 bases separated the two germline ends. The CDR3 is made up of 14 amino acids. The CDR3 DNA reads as TGTGCCTGGCGGCAGGGTAAGCTTTGGAATGAGCAGTTCTTC. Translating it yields CAWRQGKLWNEQFF.

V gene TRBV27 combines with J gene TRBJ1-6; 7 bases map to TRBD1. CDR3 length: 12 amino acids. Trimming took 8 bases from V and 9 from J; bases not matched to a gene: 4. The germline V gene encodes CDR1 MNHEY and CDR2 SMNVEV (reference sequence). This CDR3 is CASWDRGSPLHF. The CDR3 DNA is TGTGCCAGCTGGGACAGAGGTTCACCCCTCCACTTT.

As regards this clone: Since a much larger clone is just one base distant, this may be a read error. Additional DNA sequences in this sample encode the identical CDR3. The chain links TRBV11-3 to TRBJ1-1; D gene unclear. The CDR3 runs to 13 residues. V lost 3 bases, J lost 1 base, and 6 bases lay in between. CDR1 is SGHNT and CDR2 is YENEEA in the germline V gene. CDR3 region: CASSFGGNTEAFF. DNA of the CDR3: TGTGCCAGCAGCTTCGGAGGGAACACTGAAGCTTTCTTT.

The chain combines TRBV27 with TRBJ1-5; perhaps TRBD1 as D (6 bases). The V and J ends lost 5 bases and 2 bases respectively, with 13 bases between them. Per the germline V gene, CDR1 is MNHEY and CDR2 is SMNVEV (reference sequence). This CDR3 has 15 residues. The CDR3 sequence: CASSATGPGNQPQHF. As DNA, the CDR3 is TGTGCCAGCAGTGCAACAGGGCCAGGCAATCAGCCCCAGCATTTT.

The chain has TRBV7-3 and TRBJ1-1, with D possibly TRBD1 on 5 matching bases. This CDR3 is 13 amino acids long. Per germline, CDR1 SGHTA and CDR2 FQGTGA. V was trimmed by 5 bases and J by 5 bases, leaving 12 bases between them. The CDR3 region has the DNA TGTGCCAGCAGCCGACAGCGGGGGACTGAAGCTTTCTTT. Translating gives CASSRQRGTEAFF.

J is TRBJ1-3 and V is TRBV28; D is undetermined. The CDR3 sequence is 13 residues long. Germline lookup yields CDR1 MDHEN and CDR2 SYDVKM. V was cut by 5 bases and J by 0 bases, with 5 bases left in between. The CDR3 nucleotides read TGTGCCAGCAGTCCCGACTCTGGAAACACCATATATTTT. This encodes CASSPDSGNTIYF.

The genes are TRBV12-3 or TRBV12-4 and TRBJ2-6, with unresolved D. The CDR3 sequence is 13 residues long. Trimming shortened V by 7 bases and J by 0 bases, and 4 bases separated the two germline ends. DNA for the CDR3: TGTGCCAGCACCGTCTCTGGGGCCAACGTCCTGACTTTC. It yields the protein CASTVSGANVLTF.

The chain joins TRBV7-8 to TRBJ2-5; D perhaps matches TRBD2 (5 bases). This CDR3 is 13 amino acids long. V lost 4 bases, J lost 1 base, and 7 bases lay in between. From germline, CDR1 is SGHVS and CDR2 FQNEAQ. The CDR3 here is CASSSGIQETQYF. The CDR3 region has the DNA TGTGCCAGCAGCTCGGGGATCCAAGAGACCCAGTACTTC.

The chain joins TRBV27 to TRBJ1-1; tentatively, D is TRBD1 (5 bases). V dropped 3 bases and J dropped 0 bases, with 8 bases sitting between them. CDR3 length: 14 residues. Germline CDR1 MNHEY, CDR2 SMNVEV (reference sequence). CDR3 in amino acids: CASSLTALNTEAFF. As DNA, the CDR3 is TGTGCCAGCAGTTTGACAGCGTTGAACACTGAAGCTTTCTTT.

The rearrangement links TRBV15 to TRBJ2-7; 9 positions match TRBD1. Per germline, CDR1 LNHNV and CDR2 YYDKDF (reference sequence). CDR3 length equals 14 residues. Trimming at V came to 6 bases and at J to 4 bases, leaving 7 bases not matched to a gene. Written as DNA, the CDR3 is TGTGCCACCAGTCCGGGACAGGGACTTTACGAGCAGTACTTC. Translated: CATSPGQGLYEQYF.

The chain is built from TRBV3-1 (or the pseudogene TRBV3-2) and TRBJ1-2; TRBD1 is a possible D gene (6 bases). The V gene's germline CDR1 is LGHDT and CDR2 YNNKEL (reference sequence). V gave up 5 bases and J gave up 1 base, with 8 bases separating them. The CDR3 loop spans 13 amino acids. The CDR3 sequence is CASSTGLNYGYTF. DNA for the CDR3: TGTGCCAGCAGCACAGGGCTTAACTATGGCTACACCTTC.

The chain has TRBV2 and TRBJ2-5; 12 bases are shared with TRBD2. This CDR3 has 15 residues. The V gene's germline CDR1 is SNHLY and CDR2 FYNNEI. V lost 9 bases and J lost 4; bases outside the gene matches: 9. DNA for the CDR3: TGTGCCAGACGAGCTAGCGGGGGGGCAGGAGAGACCCAGTACTTC. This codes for CARRASGGAGETQYF.

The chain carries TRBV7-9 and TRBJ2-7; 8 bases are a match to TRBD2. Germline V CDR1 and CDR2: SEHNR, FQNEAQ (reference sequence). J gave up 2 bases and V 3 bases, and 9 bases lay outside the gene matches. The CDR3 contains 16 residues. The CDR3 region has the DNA TGTGCCAGCAGCTTCCACGGGGGGGCCACTACCTACGAGCAGTACTTC. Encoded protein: CASSFHGGATTYEQYF.

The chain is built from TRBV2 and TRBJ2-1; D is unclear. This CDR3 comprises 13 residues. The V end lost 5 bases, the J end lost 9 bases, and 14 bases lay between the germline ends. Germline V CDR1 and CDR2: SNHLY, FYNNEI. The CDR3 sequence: CASSWLASGEQFF. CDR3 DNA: TGTGCCAGCAGTTGGTTGGCGTCGGGTGAGCAGTTCTTC.

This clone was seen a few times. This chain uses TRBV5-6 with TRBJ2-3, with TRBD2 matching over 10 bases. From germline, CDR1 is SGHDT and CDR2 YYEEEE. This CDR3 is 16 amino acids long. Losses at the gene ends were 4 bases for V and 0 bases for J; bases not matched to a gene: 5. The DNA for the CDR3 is TGTGCCAGCAGCCCAGGACTAGCGGCTAGCACAGATACGCAGTATTTT. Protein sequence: CASSPGLAASTDTQYF.

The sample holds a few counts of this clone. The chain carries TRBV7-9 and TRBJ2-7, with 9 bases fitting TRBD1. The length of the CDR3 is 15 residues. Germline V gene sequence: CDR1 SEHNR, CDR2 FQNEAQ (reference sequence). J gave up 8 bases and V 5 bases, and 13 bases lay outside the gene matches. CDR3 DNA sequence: TGTGCCAGCAGCCCACCGTTGGACAGGGGCGAAAAGCAGTACTTC. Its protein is CASSPPLDRGEKQYF.

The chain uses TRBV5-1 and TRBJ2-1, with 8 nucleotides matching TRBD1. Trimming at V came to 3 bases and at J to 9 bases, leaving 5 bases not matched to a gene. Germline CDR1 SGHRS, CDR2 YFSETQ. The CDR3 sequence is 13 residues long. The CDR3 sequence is CASSSVTGGEQFF. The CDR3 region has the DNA TGCGCCAGCAGCTCCGTCACAGGGGGTGAGCAGTTCTTC. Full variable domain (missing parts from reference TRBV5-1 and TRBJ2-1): KAGVTQTPRYLIKTRGQQVTLSCSPISGHRSVSWYQQTPGQGLQFLFEYFSETQRNKGNFPGRFSGRQFSNSRSEMNVSTLELGDSALYLCASSSVTGGEQFFGPGTRLTVL.